This T cell receptor (beta chain) derives from a study of cytomegalovirus exposure and HLA in healthy donors. Study context: From donors who were HLA-typed, an early data release held approximately 80 million unique TCRs. Study-wide results and caveats: Later analysis showed most CMV-associated TCR beta chains appearing HLA-restricted.

The PCR was carried out with 60 Vbeta primers and 13 Jbeta primers. Repertoires were generated with immunoSEQ multiplex PCR, while TCRdb's copy carries only in-frame clones and drops some. Here the sample spans hundreds of thousands of clones, 60% to 80% being singletons. The CDR3 is 14 amino acids. Germline V gene lookup returns CDR1 SGDLS and CDR2 YYNGEE. V was clipped by 4 bases and J by 8 bases; unmatched bases: 3. Donors were ostensibly healthy at sampling, although undocumented immune exposures were probable. Note on this clone: The antigen is undetermined.

This clonotype was obtained from a young man in good health and CMV-seronegative. V usage is TRBV9 and J usage is TRBJ1-4; 12 bases are a match to TRBD1. Sequencing input: PBMCs. In DNA form, the CDR3 reads TGTGCCAGCAGCCGGGACAGGGGGCGAGAAAAACTGTTTTTT. Translation: CASSRDRGREKLFF.